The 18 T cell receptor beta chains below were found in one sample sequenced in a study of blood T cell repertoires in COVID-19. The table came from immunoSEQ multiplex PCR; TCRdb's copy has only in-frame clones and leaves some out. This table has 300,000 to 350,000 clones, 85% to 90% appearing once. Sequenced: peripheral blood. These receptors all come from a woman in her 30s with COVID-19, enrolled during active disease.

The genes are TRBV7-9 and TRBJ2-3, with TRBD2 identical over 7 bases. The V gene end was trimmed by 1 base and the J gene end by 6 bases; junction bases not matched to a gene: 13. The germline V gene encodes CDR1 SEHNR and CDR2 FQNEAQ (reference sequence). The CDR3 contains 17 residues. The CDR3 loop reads CASSLEVERTRTDTQYF. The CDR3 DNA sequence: TGTGCCAGCAGCTTAGAGGTAGAGAGGACTAGAACCGATACGCAGTATTTT.

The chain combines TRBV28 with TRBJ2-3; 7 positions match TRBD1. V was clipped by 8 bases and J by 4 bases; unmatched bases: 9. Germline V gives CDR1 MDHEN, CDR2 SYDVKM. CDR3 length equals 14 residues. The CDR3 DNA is TGTGCCAGCTCAAGACAGGGTGTCTCAGATACGCAGTATTTT. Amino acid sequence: CASSRQGVSDTQYF.

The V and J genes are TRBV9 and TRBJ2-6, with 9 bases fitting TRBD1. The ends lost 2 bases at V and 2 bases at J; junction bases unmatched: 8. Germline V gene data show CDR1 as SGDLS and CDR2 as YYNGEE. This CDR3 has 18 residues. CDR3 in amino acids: CASSVGQGILTGANVLTF. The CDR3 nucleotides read TGTGCCAGCAGCGTTGGACAGGGGATTTTAACTGGGGCCAACGTCCTGACTTTC.

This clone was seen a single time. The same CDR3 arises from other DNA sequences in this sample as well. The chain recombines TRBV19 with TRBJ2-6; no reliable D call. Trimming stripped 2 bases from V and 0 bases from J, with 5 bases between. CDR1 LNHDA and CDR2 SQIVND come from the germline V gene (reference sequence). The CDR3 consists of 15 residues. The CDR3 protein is CASSISGSGANVLTF. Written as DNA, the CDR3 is TGTGCCAGTAGTATATCGGGCTCTGGGGCCAACGTCCTGACTTTC.

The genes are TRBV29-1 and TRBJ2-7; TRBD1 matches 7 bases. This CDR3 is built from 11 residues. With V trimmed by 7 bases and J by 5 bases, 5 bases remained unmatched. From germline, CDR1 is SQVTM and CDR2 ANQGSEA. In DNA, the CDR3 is TGCAGCGGGGGACAGTCCCACGAGCAGTACTTC. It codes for CSGGQSHEQYF.

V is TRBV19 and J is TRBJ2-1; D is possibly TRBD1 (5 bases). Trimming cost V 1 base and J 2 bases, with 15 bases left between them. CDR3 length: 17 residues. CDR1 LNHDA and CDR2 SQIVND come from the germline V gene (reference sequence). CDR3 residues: CASSIAIDRAPYNEQFF. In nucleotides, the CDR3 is TGTGCCAGTAGTATAGCCATCGACAGAGCTCCCTACAATGAGCAGTTCTTC.

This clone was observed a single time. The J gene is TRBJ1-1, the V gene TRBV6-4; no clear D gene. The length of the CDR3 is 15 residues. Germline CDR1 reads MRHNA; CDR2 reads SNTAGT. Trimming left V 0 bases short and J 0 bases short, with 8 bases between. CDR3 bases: TGTGCCAGCAGTGACTCGGGAGAACTGAACACTGAAGCTTTCTTT. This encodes CASSDSGELNTEAFF.

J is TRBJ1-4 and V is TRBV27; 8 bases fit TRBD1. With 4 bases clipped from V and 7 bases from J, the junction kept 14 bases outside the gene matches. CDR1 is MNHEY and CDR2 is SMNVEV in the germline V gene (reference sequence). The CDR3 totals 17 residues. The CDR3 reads CASSSNSVTGEGEKLFF. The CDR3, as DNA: TGTGCCAGCAGTTCCAATTCGGTGACAGGGGAAGGTGAAAAACTGTTTTTT.

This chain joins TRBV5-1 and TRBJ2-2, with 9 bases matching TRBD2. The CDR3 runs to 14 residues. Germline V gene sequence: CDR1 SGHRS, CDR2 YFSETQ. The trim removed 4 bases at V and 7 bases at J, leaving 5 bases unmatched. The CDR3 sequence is CASSPGTSYGELFF. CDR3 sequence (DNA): TGCGCCAGCAGCCCCGGGACTAGCTACGGGGAGCTGTTTTTT.

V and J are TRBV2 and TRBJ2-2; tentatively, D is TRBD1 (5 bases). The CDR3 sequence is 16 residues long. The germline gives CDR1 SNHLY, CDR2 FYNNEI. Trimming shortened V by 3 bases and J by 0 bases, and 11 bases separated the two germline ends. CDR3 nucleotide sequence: TGTGCCAGCAGTGAGCGAGACAGACCGAACACCGGGGAGCTGTTTTTT. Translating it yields CASSERDRPNTGELFF. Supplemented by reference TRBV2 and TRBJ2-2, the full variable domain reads EPEVTQTPSHQVTQMGQEVILRCVPISNHLYFYWYRQILGQKVEFLVSFYNNEISEKSEIFDDQFSVERPDGSNFTLKIRSTKLEDSAMYFCASSERDRPNTGELFFGEGSRLTVL.

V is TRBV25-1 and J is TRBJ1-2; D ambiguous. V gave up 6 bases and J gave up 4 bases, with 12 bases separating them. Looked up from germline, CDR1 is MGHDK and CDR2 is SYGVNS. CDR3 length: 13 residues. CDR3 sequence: CASRSEDRYGYTF. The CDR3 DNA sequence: TGTGCCAGCAGGTCGGAGGACCGCTATGGCTACACCTTC.

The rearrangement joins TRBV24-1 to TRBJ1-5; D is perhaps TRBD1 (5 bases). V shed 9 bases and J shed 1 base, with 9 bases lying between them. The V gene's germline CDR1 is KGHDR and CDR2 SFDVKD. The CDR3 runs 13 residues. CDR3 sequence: CATQTASNQPQHF. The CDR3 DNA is TGTGCCACCCAGACAGCCAGCAATCAGCCCCAGCATTTT.

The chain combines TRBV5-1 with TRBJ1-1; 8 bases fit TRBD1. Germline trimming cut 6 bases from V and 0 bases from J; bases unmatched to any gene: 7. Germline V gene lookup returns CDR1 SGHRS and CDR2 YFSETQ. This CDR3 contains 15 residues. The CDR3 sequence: CASTLRTGMNTEAFF. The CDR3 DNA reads TGCGCCAGCACCCTTAGGACAGGGATGAACACTGAAGCTTTCTTT.

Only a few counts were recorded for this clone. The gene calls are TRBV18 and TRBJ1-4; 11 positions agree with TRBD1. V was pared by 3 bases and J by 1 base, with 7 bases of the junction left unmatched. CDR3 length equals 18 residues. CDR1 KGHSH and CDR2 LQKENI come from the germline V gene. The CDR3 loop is CASSPKDRGRGTNEKLFF. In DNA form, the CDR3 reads TGTGCCAGCTCACCGAAGGACAGGGGGCGCGGAACTAATGAAAAACTGTTTTTT.

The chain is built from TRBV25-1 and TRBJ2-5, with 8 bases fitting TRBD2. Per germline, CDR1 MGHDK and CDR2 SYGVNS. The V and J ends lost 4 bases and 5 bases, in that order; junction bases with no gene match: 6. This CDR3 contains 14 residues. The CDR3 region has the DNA TGTGCCAGCAGTGGCCGACTAGCGAGCGAGACCCAGTACTTC. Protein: CASSGRLASETQYF.

This CDR3 reads CAWTLGGWNQPQHF. CDR3 bases: TGTGCCTGGACGCTCGGGGGGTGGAATCAGCCCCAGCATTTT. This chain connects TRBV30 to TRBJ1-5, with a weak D call TRBD1 (5 bases). The V gene's germline CDR1 is GTSNPN and CDR2 SVGIG (reference sequence). Trimming cost V 4 bases and J 4 bases, with 14 bases left between them. This CDR3 is built from 14 residues.

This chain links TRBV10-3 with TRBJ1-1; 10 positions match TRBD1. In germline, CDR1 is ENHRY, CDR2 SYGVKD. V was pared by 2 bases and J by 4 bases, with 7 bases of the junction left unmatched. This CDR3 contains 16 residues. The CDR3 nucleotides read TGTGCCATCAGTGAGGGAGACAGGGGGCCGGGCACTGAAGCTTTCTTT. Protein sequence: CAISEGDRGPGTEAFF.

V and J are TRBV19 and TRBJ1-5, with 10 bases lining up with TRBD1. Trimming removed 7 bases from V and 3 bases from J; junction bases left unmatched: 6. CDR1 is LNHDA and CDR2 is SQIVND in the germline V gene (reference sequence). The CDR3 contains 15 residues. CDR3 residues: CASMRGQGNNQPQHF. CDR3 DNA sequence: TGTGCCAGTATGCGGGGACAGGGGAACAATCAGCCCCAGCATTTT.